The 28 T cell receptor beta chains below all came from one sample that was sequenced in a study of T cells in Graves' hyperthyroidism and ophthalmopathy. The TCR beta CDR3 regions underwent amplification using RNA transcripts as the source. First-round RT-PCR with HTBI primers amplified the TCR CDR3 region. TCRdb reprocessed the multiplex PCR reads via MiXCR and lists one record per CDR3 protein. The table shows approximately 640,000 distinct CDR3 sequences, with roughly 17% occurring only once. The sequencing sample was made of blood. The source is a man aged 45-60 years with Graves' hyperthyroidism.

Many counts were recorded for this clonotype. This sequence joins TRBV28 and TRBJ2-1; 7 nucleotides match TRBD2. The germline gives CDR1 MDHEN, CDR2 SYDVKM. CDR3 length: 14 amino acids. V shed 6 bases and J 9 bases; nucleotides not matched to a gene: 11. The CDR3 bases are TGTGCCAGCAGCGGACTAGTCCCGAATTTTGAGCAGTTCTTC. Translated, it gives CASSGLVPNFEQFF. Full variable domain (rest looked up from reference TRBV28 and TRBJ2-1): DVKVTQSSRYLVKRTGEKVFLECVQDMDHENMFWYRQDPGLGLRLIYFSYDVKMKEKGDIPEGYSVSREKKERFSLILESASTNQTSMYLCASSGLVPNFEQFFGPGTRLTVL.

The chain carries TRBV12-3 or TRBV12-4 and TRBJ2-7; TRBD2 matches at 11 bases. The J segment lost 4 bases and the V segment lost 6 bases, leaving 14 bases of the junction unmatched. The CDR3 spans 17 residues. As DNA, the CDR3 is TGTGCCAGCAGAATTAACCCCCGGCTAGCGGGAGGTTACGAGCAGTACTTC. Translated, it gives CASRINPRLAGGYEQYF.

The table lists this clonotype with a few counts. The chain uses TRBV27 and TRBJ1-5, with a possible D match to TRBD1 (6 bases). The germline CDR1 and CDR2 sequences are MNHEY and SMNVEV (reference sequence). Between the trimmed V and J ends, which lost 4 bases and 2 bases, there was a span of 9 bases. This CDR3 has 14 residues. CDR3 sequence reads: CASSWRQGNQPQHF. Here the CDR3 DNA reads TGTGCCAGCAGTTGGCGACAGGGCAATCAGCCCCAGCATTTT.

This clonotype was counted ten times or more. The CDR3 here is CACKDRATNEKLFF. Here the CDR3 DNA reads TGTGCCTGCAAAGACAGAGCAACTAATGAAAAACTGTTTTTT. The genes are TRBV28 and TRBJ1-4, with D possibly being TRBD1 (5 bases). This CDR3 contains 14 residues. Deletions cut 11 bases from V and 0 bases from J, with 13 bases between. Germline CDR1 reads MDHEN; CDR2 reads SYDVKM.

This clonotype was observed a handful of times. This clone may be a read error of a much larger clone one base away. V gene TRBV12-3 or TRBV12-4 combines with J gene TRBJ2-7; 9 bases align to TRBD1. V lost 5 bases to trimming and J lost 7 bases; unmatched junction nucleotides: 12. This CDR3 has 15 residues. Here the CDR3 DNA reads TGTGCCAGCAGTCAAACCGGGACAGGGTCCAGGGAGCAGTACTTC. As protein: CASSQTGTGSREQYF.

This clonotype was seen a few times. This CDR3 reads CASSHRGTNTGELFF. The CDR3 DNA reads TGTGCCAGCAGCCACAGGGGCACTAACACCGGGGAGCTGTTTTTT. J is TRBJ2-2 and V is TRBV6-1, with 7 bases lining up with TRBD1. The junction had 6 bases not matched to a gene; V was cut back by 6 bases and J by 2 bases. This CDR3 is built from 15 residues. Germline-derived CDR1 and CDR2 are MNHNS and SASEGT.

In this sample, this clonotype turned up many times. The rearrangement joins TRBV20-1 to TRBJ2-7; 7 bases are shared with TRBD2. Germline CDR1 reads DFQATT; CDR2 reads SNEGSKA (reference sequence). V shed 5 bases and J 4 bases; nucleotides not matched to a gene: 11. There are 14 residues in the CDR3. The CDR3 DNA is TGCAGTGCTGGGGGGGGGGGGGTGAGTTACGAGCAGTACTTC. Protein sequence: CSAGGGGVSYEQYF.

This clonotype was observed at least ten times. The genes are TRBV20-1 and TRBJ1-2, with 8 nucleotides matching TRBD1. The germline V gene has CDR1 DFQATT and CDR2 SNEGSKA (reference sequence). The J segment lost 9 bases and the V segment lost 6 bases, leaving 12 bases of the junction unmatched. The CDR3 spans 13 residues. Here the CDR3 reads CSAPDRASLCYTF. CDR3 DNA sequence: TGCAGTGCACCGGACAGGGCCTCTCTATGCTACACCTTC.

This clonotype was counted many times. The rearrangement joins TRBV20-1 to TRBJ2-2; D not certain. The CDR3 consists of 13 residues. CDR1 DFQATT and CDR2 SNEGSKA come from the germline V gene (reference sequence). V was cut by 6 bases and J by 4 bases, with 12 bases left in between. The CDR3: CSAPTTPTGELFF. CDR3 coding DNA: TGCAGTGCCCCGACGACCCCCACCGGGGAGCTGTTTTTT.

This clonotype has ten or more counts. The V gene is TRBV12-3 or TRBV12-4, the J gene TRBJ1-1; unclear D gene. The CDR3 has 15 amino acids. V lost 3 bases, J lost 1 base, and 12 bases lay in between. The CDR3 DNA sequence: TGTGCCAGCAGTTTCAGGCAGCCCAAGAACACTGAAGCTTTCTTT. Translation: CASSFRQPKNTEAFF.

The CDR3 DNA reads as TGTGCCAGCAGCCACACAGGTTCGGGGAGTTTTTACAATGAGCAGTTCTTC. Its translation is CASSHTGSGSFYNEQFF. V is TRBV14 and J is TRBJ2-1, with D perhaps matching TRBD1 or TRBD2 (5 bases each). Trimming stripped 3 bases from V and 4 bases from J, with 19 bases between. This CDR3 contains 17 residues. Germline CDR1 is SGHDN and CDR2 is FVKESK.

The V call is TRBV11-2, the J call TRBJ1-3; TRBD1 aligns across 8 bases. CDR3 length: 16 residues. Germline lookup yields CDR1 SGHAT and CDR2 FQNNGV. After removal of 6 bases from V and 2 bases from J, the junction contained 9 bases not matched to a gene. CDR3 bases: TGTGCCAGCAGTTCATCGGGACAGGTGACTGGAAACACCATATATTTT. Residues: CASSSSGQVTGNTIYF.

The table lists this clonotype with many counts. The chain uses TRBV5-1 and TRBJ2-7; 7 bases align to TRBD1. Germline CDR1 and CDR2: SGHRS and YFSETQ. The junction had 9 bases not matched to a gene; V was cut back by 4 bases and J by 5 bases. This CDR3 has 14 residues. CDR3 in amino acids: CASSPTGLRDEQYF. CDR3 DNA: TGCGCCAGCAGCCCGACAGGGCTCAGGGACGAGCAGTACTTC.

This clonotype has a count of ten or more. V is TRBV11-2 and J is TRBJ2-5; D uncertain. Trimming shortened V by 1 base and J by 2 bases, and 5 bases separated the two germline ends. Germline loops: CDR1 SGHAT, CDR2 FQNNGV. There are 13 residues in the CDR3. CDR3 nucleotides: TGTGCCAGCAGCTTAGCGGTACAAGAGACCCAGTACTTC. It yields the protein CASSLAVQETQYF. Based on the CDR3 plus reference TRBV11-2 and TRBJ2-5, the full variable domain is EAGVAQSPRYKIIEKRQSVAFWCNPISGHATLYWYQQILGQGPKLLIQFQNNGVVDDSQLPKDRFSAERLKGVDSTLKIQPAKLEDSAVYLCASSLAVQETQYFGPGTRLLVL.

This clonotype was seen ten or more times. This CDR3 is CASSLGRSGATYEQYF. The CDR3 coding sequence is TGTGCCAGCAGCCTAGGCCGGAGCGGGGCGACCTACGAGCAGTACTTC. The rearrangement uses TRBV11-2 and TRBJ2-7, with TRBD2 identical over 7 bases. Per the germline V gene, CDR1 is SGHAT and CDR2 is FQNNGV. The trim removed 5 bases at V and 2 bases at J, leaving 12 bases unmatched. This CDR3 contains 16 residues.

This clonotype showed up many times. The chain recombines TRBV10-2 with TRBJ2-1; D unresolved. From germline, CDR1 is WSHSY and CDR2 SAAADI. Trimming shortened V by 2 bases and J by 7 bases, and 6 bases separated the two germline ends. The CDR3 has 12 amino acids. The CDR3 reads CASSEVFNEQFF. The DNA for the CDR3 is TGCGCCAGCAGTGAGGTTTTTAATGAGCAGTTCTTC.

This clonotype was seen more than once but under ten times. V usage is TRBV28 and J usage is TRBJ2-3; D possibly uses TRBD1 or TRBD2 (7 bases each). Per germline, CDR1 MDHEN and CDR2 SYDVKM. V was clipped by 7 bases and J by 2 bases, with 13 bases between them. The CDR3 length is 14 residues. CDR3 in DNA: TGTGCCAGCACCCAGGGGGGGATCACAGATACGCAGTATTTT. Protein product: CASTQGGITDTQYF. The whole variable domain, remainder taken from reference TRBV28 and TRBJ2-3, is DVKVTQSSRYLVKRTGEKVFLECVQDMDHENMFWYRQDPGLGLRLIYFSYDVKMKEKGDIPEGYSVSREKKERFSLILESASTNQTSMYLCASTQGGITDTQYFGPGTRLTVL.

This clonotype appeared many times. The CDR3 sequence: CASSWTGGRSEAFF. CDR3 bases: TGTGCCAGCAGCTGGACAGGGGGACGTTCTGAAGCTTTCTTT. This chain links TRBV7-2 with TRBJ1-1; 10 bases align to TRBD1. V gave up 4 bases and J gave up 6 bases; unmatched junction bases: 5. The germline gives CDR1 SGHTA, CDR2 FQGNSA. The CDR3 is 14 amino acids. Drawing the rest from reference TRBV7-2 and TRBJ1-1, the complete variable domain is GAGVSQSPSNKVTEKGKDVELRCDPISGHTALYWYRQSLGQGLEFLIYFQGNSAPDKSGLPSDRFSAERTGGSVSTLTIQRTQQEDSAVYLCASSWTGGRSEAFFGQGTRLTVV.

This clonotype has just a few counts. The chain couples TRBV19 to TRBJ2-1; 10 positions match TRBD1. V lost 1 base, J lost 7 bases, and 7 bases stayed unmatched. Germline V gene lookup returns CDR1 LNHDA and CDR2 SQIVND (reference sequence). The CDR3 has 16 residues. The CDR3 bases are TGTGCCAGTAGTATAGGTGGACAGGGGGTGGAGAATGAGCAGTTCTTC. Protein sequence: CASSIGGQGVENEQFF.

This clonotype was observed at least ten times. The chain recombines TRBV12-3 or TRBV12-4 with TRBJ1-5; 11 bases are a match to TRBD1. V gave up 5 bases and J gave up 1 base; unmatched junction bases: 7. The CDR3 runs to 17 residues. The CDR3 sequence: CASSGLGTGGSNQPQHF. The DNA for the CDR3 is TGTGCCAGCAGTGGACTCGGGACAGGGGGGAGCAATCAGCCCCAGCATTTT.

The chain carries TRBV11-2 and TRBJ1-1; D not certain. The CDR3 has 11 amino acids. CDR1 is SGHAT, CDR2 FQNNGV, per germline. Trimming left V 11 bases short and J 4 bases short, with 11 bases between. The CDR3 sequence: CAWTKSTEAFF. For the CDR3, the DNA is TGTGCCTGGACCAAGAGCACTGAAGCTTTCTTT.

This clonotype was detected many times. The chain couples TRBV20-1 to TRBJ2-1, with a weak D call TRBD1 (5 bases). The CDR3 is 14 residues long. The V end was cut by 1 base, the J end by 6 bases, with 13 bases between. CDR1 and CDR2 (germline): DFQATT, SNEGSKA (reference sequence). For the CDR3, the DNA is TGCAGTGCTAGAGGGGCAGGGATTGCCAATGAGCAGTTCTTC. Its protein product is CSARGAGIANEQFF.

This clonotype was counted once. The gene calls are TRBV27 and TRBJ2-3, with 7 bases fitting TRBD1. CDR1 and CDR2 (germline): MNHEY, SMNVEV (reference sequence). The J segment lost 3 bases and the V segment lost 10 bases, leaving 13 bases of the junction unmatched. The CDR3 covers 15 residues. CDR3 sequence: CATSQNRGTTDTQYF. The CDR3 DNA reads TGTGCCACCAGCCAGAACAGGGGAACGACAGATACGCAGTATTTT.

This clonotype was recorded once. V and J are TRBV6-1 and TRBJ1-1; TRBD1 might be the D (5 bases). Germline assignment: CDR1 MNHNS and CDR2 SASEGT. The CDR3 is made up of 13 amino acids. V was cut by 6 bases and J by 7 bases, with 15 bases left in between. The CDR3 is CASRDGASGEAFF. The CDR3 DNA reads TGTGCCAGCAGGGACGGGGCTAGCGGTGAAGCTTTCTTT.

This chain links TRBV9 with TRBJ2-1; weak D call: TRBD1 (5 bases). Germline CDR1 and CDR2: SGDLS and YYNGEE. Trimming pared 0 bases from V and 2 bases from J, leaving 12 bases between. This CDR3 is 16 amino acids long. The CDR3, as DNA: TGTGCCAGCAGCGTAGATTCCTGGACACCCTACAATGAGCAGTTCTTC. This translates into CASSVDSWTPYNEQFF.

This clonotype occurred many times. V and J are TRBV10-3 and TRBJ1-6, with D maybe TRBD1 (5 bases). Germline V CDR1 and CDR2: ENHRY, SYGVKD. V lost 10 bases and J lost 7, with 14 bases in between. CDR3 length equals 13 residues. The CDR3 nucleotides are TGTGCCACGGTCTGGGGGGGGAATTCACCCCTCCACTTT. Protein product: CATVWGGNSPLHF.

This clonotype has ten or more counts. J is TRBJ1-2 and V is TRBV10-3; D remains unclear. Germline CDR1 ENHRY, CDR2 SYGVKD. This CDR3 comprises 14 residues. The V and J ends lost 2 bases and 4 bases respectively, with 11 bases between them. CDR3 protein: CAISETAFPYGYTF. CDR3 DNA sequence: TGTGCCATCAGTGAGACAGCCTTCCCCTATGGCTACACCTTC.

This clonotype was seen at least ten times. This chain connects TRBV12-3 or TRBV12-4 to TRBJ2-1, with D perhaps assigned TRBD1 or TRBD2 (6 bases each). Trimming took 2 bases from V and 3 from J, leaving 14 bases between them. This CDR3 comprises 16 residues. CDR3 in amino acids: CASSLRGGTNYNEQFF. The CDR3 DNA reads TGTGCCAGCAGTTTAAGGGGCGGGACAAACTACAATGAGCAGTTCTTC.